This T cell receptor beta chain was documented in a study of identical twins. Study findings and constraints: Monozygotic twin pairs showed more out-of-frame TCR alpha sharing than models estimated. Compared with unrelated sharing, twin-shared out-of-frame alpha sequences had more low-probability sequences. There were fewer insertions in abundant cord blood beta clonotypes, but memory repertoires showed no such pattern.

Template switching added a universal primer site, and cDNA bore unique molecular identifiers. A single record per CDR3 protein comes from TCRdb applying MiXCR to the 5' RACE reads. This table has about 890,000 distinct CDR3 sequences, 9% to 15% appearing once. V shed 6 bases and J 3 bases; nucleotides not matched to a gene: 14. Germline assignment: CDR1 WSHSY and CDR2 SAAADI. This CDR3 spans 17 amino acids. Comments on this clonotype: Its antigen is not known.

The sample also formed part of further work on yellow fever vaccine responses in identical twins.

This TCR was sampled from a woman younger than 30 in good health. Sequenced: PBMCs. The chain is built from TRBV10-2 and TRBJ2-1; 7 bases agree with TRBD2. CDR3 nucleotide sequence: TGCGCCAGCAGCACGACCGCCGGACTAGAACTCTACAATGAGCAGTTCTTC. As protein: CASSTTAGLELYNEQFF.